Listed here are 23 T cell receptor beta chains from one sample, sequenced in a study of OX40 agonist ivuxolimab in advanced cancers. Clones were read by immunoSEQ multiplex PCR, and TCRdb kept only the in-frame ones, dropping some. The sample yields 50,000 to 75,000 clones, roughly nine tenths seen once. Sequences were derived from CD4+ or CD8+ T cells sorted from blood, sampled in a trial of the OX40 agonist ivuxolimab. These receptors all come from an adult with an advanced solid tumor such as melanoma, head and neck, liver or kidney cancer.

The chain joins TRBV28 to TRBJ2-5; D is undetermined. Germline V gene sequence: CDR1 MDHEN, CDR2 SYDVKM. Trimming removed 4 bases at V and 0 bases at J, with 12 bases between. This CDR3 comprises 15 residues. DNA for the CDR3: TGTGCCAGCAGTTCTCTAACCGTGGACCAAGAGACCCAGTACTTC. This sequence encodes CASSSLTVDQETQYF.

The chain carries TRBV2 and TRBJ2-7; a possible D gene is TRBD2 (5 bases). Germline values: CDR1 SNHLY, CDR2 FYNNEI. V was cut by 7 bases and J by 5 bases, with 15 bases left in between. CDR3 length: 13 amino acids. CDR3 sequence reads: CASNRGLENEQYF. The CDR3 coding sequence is TGTGCCAGCAATAGAGGGCTGGAAAACGAGCAGTACTTC.

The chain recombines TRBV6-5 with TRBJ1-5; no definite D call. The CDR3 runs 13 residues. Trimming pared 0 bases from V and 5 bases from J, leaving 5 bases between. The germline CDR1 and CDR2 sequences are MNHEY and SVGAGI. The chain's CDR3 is CASSYSQDQPQHF. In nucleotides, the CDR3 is TGTGCCAGCAGTTACTCTCAGGATCAGCCCCAGCATTTT.

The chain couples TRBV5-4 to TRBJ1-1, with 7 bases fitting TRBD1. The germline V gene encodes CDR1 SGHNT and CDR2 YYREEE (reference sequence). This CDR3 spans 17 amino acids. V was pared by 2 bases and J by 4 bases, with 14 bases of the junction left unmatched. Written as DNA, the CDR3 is TGTGCCAGCAGCTTTGGCCCCCCGGGGGCAGGGGGCACTGAAGCTTTCTTT. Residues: CASSFGPPGAGGTEAFF.

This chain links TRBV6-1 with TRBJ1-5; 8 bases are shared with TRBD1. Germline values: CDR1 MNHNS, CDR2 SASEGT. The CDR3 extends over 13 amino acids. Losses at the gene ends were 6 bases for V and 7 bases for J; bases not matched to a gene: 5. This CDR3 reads CASSGQGVQPQHF. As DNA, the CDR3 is TGTGCCAGCAGCGGACAGGGCGTCCAGCCCCAGCATTTT.

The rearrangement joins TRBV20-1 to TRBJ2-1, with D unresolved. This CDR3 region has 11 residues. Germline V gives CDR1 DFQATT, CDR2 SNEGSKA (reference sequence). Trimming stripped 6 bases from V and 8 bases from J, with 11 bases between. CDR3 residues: CSASRVYEQFF. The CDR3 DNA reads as TGCAGTGCGAGTCGGGTCTATGAGCAGTTCTTC.

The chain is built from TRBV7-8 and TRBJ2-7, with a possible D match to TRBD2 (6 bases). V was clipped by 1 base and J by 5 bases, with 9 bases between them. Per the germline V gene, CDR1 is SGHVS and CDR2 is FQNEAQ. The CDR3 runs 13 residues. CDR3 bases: TGTGCCAGCAGCTTAGACCCGGGGGACGAGCAGTACTTC. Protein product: CASSLDPGDEQYF. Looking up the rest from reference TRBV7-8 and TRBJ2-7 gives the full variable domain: GAGVSQSPRYKVAKRGQDVALRCDPISGHVSLFWYQQALGQGPEFLTYFQNEAQLDKSGLPSDRFFAERPEGSVSTLKIQRTQQEDSAVYLCASSLDPGDEQYFGPGTRLTVT.

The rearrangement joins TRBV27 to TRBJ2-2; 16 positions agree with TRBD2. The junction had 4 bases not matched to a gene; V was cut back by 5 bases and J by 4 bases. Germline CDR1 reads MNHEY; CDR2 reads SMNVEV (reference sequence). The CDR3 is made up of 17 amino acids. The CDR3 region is CASSPGLAGGSTGELFF. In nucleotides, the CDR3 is TGTGCCAGCAGTCCGGGACTAGCGGGGGGGAGCACCGGGGAGCTGTTTTTT.

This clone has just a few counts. Here the CDR3 reads CASSESRGASSGNTIYF. CDR3 sequence (DNA): TGCGCCAGCAGTGAGTCGCGGGGGGCAAGCTCTGGAAACACCATATATTTT. This chain links TRBV10-1 with TRBJ1-3; a possible D gene is TRBD1 (6 bases). Germline loops: CDR1 WNHNN, CDR2 SYGVQD (reference sequence). Deletions cut 0 bases from V and 0 bases from J, with 12 bases between. CDR3 length: 17 residues.

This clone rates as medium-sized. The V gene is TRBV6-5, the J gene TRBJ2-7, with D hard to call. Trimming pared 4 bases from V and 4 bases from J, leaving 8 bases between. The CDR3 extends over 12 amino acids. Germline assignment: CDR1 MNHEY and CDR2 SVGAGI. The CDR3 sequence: CASSSDGYEQYF. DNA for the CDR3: TGTGCCAGCAGTTCGGACGGGTACGAGCAGTACTTC.

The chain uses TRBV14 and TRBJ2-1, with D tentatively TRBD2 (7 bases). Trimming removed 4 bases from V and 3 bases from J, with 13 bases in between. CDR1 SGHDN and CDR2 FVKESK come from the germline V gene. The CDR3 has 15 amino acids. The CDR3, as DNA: TGTGCCAGCAGCCCCGCGGGGGCCATCTACAATGAGCAGTTCTTC. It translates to CASSPAGAIYNEQFF.

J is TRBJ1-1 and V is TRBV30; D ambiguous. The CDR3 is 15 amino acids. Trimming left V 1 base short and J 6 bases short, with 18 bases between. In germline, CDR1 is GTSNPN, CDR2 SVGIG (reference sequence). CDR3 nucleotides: TGTGCCTGGAGTGGAATTCCGCTTGCTAGCGCTGAAGCTTTCTTT. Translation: CAWSGIPLASAEAFF.

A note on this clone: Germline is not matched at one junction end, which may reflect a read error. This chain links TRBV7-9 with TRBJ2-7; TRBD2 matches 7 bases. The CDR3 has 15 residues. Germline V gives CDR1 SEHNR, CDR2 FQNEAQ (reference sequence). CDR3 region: CASSYEPGREDEQYF. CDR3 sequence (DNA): TGTGCGAGCAGCTACGAACCGGGACGGGAGGACGAGCAGTACTTC.

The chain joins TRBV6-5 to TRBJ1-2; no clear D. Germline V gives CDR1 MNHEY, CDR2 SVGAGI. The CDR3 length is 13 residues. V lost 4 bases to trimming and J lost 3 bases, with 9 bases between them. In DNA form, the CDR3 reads TGTGCCAGCAGTTCCGATCCCGACTATGGCTACACCTTC. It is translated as CASSSDPDYGYTF.

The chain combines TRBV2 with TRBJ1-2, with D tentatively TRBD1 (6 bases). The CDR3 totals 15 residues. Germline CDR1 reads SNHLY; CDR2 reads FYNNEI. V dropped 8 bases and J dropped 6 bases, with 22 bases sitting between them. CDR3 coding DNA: TGTGCCAGCCATCTATTCCCGTCAGGGGTGGATGGCTACACCTTC. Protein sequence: CASHLFPSGVDGYTF.

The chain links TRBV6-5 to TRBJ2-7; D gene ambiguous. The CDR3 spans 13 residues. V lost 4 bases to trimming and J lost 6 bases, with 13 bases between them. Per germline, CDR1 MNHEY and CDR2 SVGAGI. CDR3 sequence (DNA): TGTGCCAGCAGTTCGATGCCTCGGACCGAGCAGTACTTC. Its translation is CASSSMPRTEQYF.

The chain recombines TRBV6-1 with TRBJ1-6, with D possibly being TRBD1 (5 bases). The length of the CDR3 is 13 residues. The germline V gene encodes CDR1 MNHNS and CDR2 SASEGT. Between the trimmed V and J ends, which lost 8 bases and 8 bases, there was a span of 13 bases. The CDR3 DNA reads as TGTGCCAGCGGGGACGGTGCTTATTCACCCCTCCACTTT. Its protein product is CASGDGAYSPLHF.

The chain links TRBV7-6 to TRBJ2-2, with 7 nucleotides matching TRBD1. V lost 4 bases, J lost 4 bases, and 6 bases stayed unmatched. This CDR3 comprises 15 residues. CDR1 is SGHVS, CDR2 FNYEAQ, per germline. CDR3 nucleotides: TGTGCCAGCAGCTCCCTTGGGACAGCCACCGGGGAGCTGTTTTTT. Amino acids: CASSSLGTATGELFF.

In nucleotides, the CDR3 is TGTGCCAGCAGCTTAGGTCAGGGGTACGAAGAGACCCAGTACTTC. It specifies CASSLGQGYEETQYF. The genes are TRBV7-6 and TRBJ2-5, with D perhaps matching TRBD1 (6 bases). The CDR3 covers 15 residues. Germline assignment: CDR1 SGHVS and CDR2 FNYEAQ. V was cut by 1 base and J by 3 bases, with 12 bases left in between.

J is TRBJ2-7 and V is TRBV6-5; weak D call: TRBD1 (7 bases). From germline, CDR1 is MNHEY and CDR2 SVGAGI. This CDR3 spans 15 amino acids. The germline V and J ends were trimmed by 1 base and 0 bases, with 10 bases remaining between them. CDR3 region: CASSYWRDSSYEQYF. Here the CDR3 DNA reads TGTGCCAGCAGTTACTGGCGGGACAGCTCCTACGAGCAGTACTTC.

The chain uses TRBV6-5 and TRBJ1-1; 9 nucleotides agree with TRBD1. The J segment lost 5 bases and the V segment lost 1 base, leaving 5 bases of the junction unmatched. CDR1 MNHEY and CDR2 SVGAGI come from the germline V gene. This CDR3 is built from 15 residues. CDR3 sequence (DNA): TGTGCCAGCAGTTACTTGACAGGGGGAAAGACTGAAGCTTTCTTT. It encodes CASSYLTGGKTEAFF.

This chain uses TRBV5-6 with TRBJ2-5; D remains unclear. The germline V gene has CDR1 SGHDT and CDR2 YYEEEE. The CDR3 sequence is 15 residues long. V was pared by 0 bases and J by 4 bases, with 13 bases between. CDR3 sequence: CASSLATNLLETQYF. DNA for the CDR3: TGTGCCAGCAGCTTGGCCACCAACCTCCTAGAGACCCAGTACTTC.

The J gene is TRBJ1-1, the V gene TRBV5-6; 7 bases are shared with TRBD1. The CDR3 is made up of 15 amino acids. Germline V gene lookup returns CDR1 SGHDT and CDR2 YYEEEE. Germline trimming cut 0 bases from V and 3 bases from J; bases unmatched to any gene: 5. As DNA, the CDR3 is TGTGCCAGCAGCTTGGGATTTACAGGGGACACTGAAGCTTTCTTT. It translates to CASSLGFTGDTEAFF.